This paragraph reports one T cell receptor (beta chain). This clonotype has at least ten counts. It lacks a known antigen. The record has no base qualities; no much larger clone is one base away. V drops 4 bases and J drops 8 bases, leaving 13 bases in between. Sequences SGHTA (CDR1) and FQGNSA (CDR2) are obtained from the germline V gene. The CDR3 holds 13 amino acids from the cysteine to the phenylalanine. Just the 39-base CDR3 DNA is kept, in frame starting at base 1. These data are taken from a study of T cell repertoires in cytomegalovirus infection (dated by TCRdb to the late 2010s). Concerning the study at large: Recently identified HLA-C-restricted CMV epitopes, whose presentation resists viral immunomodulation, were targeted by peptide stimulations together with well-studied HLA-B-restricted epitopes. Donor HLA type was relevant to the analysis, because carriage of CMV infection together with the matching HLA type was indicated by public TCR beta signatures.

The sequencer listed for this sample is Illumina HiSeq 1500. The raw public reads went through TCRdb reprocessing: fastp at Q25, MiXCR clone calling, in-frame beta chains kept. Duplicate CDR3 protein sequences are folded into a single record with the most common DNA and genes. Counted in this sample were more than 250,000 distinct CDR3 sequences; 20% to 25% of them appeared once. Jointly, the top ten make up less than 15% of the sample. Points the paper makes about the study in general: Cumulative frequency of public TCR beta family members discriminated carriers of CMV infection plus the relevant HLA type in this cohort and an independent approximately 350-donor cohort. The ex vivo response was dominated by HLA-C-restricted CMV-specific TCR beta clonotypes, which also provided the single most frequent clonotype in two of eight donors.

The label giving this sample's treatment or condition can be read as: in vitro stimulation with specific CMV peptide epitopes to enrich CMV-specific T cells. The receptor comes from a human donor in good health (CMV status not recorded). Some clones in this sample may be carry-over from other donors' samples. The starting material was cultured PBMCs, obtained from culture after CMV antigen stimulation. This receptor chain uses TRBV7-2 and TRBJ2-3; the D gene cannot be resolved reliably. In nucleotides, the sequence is TGTGCCAGCAGCTCCCCCGGCGTCAGTACGCAGTATTTT. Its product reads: CASSSPGVSTQYF.